This record concerns one TCR beta chain sequence. Its target is not known. Different DNA sequences within this sample yield the same CDR3. This sample is drawn from a study of shared clonotypes between healthy human individuals. Study-level points and caveats: Unshared clonotypes carried lower generation probabilities than those common to all four donors. Shared across a few donors were about 4.6% of the naive CD4 clonotypes.

The deep-level immunoSEQ assay was used. The data were produced by immunoSEQ multiplex PCR, yet TCRdb's version contains in-frame clones alone and is incomplete. This table has over 2 million clones, about 95% appearing once. Naive CD8 cells, CD45RO-negative and positively selected for CCR7, excluded terminally differentiated effector memory CD45RA+ cells. Donors were healthy HIV-negative adults without recently reported acute infections or vaccinations. CDR1 is SGHTA, CDR2 FQGTGA, per germline. With 0 bases removed from V and 4 bases from J, the gap between germline ends came to 9 bases. The CDR3 spans 14 residues.

The material sequenced was naive CD8+ T cells sorted from blood. The sequence derives from a man between 18 and 35 years old in good health. V and J are TRBV7-3 and TRBJ2-5; possibly TRBD1 or TRBD2 for D (5 bases each). Written as DNA, the CDR3 is TGTGCCAGCAGCTTAACGGGTGGGGGAGAGACCCAGTACTTC. It is translated as CASSLTGGGETQYF.